These 3 T cell receptor beta chains were sequenced from one sample in a study of T-cell memory formation after mild COVID-19. Each CDR3 protein gets one entry after TCRdb re-called the 5' RACE reads with MiXCR. The sample includes about 250,000 distinct CDR3 sequences, 16% of them seen just once. Specimen: PBMCs or a T cell subset sorted from them (not recorded which). Every receptor here comes from a man younger than 30 who had mild COVID-19 (a few samples of this study predate the infection). Cell type and time point are not known.

This clonotype was seen more than once but under ten times. The CDR3 protein is CASSYSASGGQDTQYF. In DNA, the CDR3 is TGTGCCAGCAGTTACTCTGCTAGCGGGGGACAAGATACGCAGTATTTT. The chain uses TRBV6-5 and TRBJ2-3; 10 bases align to TRBD2. Per germline, CDR1 MNHEY and CDR2 SVGAGI. With 0 bases clipped from V and 5 bases from J, the junction kept 5 bases outside the gene matches. This CDR3 contains 16 residues.

This clonotype was observed a handful of times. This chain links TRBV10-3 with TRBJ1-1, with 7 nucleotides matching TRBD1. V lost 6 bases to trimming and J lost 3 bases; unmatched junction nucleotides: 4. The CDR3 has 13 amino acids. Looked up from germline, CDR1 is ENHRY and CDR2 is SYGVKD. The CDR3 region has the DNA TGTGCCATCAGGACAACAGGGGACACTGAAGCTTTCTTT. Protein product: CAIRTTGDTEAFF.

In its sample, this clonotype was seen a few times. The chain links TRBV5-1 to TRBJ2-5; the D gene is possibly TRBD1 (6 bases). Germline CDR1 reads SGHRS; CDR2 reads YFSETQ. V was clipped by 2 bases and J by 5 bases, with 16 bases between them. The CDR3 is made up of 15 amino acids. DNA for the CDR3: TGCGCCAGCAGCTTACAGGGTGGTTCCAAGGAGACCCAGTACTTC. Translated, it gives CASSLQGGSKETQYF. Supplemented by reference TRBV5-1 and TRBJ2-5, the full variable domain reads KAGVTQTPRYLIKTRGQQVTLSCSPISGHRSVSWYQQTPGQGLQFLFEYFSETQRNKGNFPGRFSGRQFSNSRSEMNVSTLELGDSALYLCASSLQGGSKETQYFGPGTRLLVL.